Listed here are 7 T cell receptor beta chains from one sample, sequenced in a study of blood T cell repertoires in COVID-19. The protocol was immunoSEQ multiplex PCR, while the TCRdb copy is restricted to in-frame clones and leaves out a portion. The sample lists 150,000 or so clones, about four fifths occurring once. Specimen: peripheral blood. These receptors all stem from an older woman with acute or convalescent COVID-19.

The V and J genes are TRBV21-1 and TRBJ1-1; the table's D call, TRBD1, has no DNA check behind it. TRBV21-1 represents a pseudogene. The CDR3 runs 19 residues. The CDR3 DNA sequence: TGTGCCAGCAGCAAAGGGGGGGACAGGGGGCGCATCCCAAAGACTGAAGCTTTCTTT. Protein product: CASSKGGDRGRIPKTEAFF.

V usage is TRBV27 and J usage is TRBJ2-1, with 7 bases lining up with TRBD2. The length of the CDR3 is 17 residues. CDR1 MNHEY and CDR2 SMNVEV come from the germline V gene (reference sequence). The trim removed 7 bases at V and 8 bases at J, leaving 20 bases unmatched. CDR3 region: CASTMGGGWGGKDEQFF. CDR3 nucleotides: TGTGCCAGCACCATGGGGGGGGGTTGGGGAGGTAAGGATGAGCAGTTCTTC.

This clone was seen only once. The chain combines TRBV9 with TRBJ2-1, with 9 bases fitting TRBD1. J was trimmed by 5 bases and V by 1 base; bases with no gene match: 7. This CDR3 comprises 16 residues. The germline V gene has CDR1 SGDLS and CDR2 YYNGEE. The CDR3 loop is CASSVIGGTGNNEQFF. The DNA of the CDR3 is TGTGCCAGCAGCGTAATCGGGGGGACAGGGAACAATGAGCAGTTCTTC.

This chain connects TRBV28 to TRBJ2-3; the D gene is possibly TRBD2 (5 bases). There are 11 residues in the CDR3. Germline CDR1 and CDR2: MDHEN and SYDVKM. V gave up 5 bases and J gave up 6 bases, with 6 bases separating them. CDR3 amino acids: CASSPGDTQYF. Here the CDR3 DNA reads TGTGCCAGCAGTCCGGGGGATACGCAGTATTTT.

This clone was detected once. This sequence joins TRBV2 and TRBJ1-4, with D tentatively TRBD1 (5 bases). Per germline, CDR1 SNHLY and CDR2 FYNNEI. V dropped 7 bases and J dropped 0 bases, with 9 bases sitting between them. This CDR3 has 14 amino acids. The CDR3 region has the DNA TGTGCCAGCACCCCACAGGCAACTAATGAAAAACTGTTTTTT. This encodes CASTPQATNEKLFF.

The chain is built from TRBV11-1 and TRBJ2-5; D not resolved. CDR1 and CDR2 (germline): SGHAT, FQDESV (reference sequence). The CDR3 length is 14 residues. V lost 1 base and J lost 1, with 7 bases in between. The CDR3: CASSLEHLQETQYF. CDR3 sequence (DNA): TGTGCCAGCAGCTTAGAACATCTCCAAGAGACCCAGTACTTC.

This clone showed up just a few times. The V and J genes are TRBV12-3 or TRBV12-4 and TRBJ1-4, with D perhaps matching TRBD1 (6 bases). CDR3 length: 13 residues. V was trimmed by 5 bases and J by 8 bases, leaving 12 bases between them. The CDR3 nucleotides are TGTGCCAGCAGTCGAGGGGACACCGAAAAACTGTTTTTT. This gives the protein CASSRGDTEKLFF.